The source of this T cell receptor (beta chain) is a study of T cell responses to AZD1222 COVID-19 vaccine. Data came from immunoSEQ multiplex PCR; TCRdb stores just in-frame clones and leaves some out. This sample has approximately 190,000 clones, with more than 80% found just once. The sequence came from an adult who received the MenACWY meningococcal vaccine as a control. Sequencing was performed on peripheral blood, taken 28 days after the second dose of the MenACWY control vaccine.

The CDR3 spells CASSVESGEGEKLFF. The DNA for the CDR3 is TGTGCCAGCAGCGTAGAAAGCGGGGAGGGTGAAAAACTGTTTTTT. The rearrangement joins TRBV9 to TRBJ1-4; D is ambiguous. This CDR3 is built from 15 residues. In germline, CDR1 is SGDLS, CDR2 YYNGEE. V shed 0 bases and J shed 7 bases, with 13 bases lying between them. The variable domain in full, completed from reference TRBV9 and TRBJ1-4, reads DSGVTQTPKHLITATGQRVTLRCSPRSGDLSVYWYQQSLDQGLQFLIQYYNGEERAKGNILERFSAQQFPDLHSELNLSSLELGDSALYFCASSVESGEGEKLFFGSGTQLSVL.